This T cell receptor beta chain was identified during a study of PD-1 blockade in classical Hodgkin lymphoma. General study points: Compared with healthy donors, newly diagnosed patients reportedly showed lower baseline TCR diversity. CD4+ TCR diversity, unlike CD8+, rose significantly by C4D1.

Trimming stripped 2 bases from V and 0 bases from J, with 7 bases between. The CDR3 spans 14 residues. Germline V gene data show CDR1 as MDHEN and CDR2 as SYDVKM. Each patient's relapse followed autologous stem cell transplantation, and brentuximab vedotin exposure varied. The patients, who had relapsed/refractory classical Hodgkin lymphoma, achieved best responses of complete response, partial response or progressive disease. Points on this clone: As yet, its antigen is unknown.

Using immunoSEQ multiplex PCR, the repertoire was profiled, and TCRdb retains in-frame clones only, with some absent. The sample lists over 10,000 clones; about 82% were seen once. The genes are TRBV28 and TRBJ2-5, with a possible D match to TRBD1 (5 bases). This TCR came from a human donor with classical Hodgkin lymphoma. The specimen was peripheral blood mononuclear cells (PBMCs), collected at baseline. In DNA, the CDR3 is TGTGCCAGCAGTTTAGTAGGGGACCAAGAGACCCAGTACTTC. Translated: CASSLVGDQETQYF.